This TCR beta chain emerged from a study of T cell responses to AZD1222 COVID-19 vaccine. Findings and caveats of the study: Every sample of the repertoires postdated the peak T cell response. Spike-specific TCR breadth and depth both grew after two AZD1222 doses. Clonal diversity may have been underestimated, and the donors were mostly white British, with more females than males. AZD1222 recipients seropositive at baseline numbered only five to seven.

Trimming removed 1 base from V and 3 bases from J, with 11 bases in between. CDR3 length equals 15 residues. Germline V gene lookup returns CDR1 SGHDT and CDR2 YYEEEE. TCRdb's copy holds only in-frame clones and misses some; the assay was immunoSEQ multiplex PCR. The table lists some 110,000 clones, about 85% of them singletons, with about 4.3% in the top ten. As concerns this clone: Its cognate antigen is unknown.

Specimen: peripheral blood, collected 28 days after the second AZD1222 dose. This receptor was obtained from an adult who received the AZD1222 COVID-19 vaccine. The rearrangement joins TRBV5-6 to TRBJ2-1; perhaps TRBD2 as D (5 bases). The CDR3 bases are TGTGCCAGCAGCTTGATACTAGGAGACTACAATGAGCAGTTCTTC. It is translated as CASSLILGDYNEQFF.